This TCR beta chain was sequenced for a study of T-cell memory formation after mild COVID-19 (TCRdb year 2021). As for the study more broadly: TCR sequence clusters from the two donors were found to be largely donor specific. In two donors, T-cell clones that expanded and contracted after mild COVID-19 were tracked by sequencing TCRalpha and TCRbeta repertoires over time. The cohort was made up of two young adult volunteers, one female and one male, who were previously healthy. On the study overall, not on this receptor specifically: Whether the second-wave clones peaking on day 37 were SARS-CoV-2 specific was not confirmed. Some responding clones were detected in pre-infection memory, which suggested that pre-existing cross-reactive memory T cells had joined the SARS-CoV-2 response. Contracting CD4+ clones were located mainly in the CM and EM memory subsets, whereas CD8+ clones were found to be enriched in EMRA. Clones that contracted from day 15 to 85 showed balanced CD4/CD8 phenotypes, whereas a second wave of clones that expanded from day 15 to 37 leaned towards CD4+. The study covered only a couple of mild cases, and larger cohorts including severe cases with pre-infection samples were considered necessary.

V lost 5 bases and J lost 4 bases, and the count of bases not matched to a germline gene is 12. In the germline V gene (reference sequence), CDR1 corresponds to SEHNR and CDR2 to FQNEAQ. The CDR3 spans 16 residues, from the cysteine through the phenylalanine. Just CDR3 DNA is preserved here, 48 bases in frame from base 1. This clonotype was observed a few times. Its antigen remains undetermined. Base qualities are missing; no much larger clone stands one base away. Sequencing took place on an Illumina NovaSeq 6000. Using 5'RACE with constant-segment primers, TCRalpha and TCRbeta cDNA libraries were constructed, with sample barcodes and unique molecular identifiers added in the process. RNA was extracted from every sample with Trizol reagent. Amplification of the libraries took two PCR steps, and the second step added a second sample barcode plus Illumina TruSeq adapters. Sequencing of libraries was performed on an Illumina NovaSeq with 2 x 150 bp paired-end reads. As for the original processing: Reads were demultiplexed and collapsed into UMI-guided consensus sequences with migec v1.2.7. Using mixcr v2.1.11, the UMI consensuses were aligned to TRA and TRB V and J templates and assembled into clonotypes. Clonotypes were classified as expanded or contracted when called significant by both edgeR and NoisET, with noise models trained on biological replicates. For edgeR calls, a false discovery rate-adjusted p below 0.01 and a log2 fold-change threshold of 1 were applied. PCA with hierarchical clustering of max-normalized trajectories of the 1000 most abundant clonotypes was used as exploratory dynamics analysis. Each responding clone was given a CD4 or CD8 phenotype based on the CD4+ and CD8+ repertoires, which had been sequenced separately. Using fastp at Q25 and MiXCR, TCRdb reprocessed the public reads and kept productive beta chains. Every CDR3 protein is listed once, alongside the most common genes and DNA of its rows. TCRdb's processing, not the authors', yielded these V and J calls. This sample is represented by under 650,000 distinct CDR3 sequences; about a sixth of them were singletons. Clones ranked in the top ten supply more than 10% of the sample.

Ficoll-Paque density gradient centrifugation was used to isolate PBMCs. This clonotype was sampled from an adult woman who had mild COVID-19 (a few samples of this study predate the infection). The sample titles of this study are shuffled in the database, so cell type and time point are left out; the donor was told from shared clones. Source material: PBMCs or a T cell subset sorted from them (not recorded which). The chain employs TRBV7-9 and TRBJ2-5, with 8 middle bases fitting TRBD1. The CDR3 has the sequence CASSHRGTGSGETQYF. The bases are TGTGCCAGCAGCCATCGGGGGACAGGTTCTGGAGAGACCCAGTACTTC.